The 21 T cell receptor beta chains below all came from one sample that was sequenced in a study of blood T cells in healthy people across ages. Together with a sample-barcoded 5' primer, a J-beta primer mix was included in a second PCR lasting roughly 7 to 11 cycles. In TCRdb, the 5' RACE reads were re-called with MiXCR into one record per CDR3 protein. This sample has fewer than 750,000 distinct CDR3 sequences, with about 51% found just once. Sequencing was carried out using blood. The receptor set was obtained from a woman older than 75 in good health.

The chain joins TRBV9 to TRBJ2-3; 7 nucleotides match TRBD2. The germline V gene encodes CDR1 SGDLS and CDR2 YYNGEE. The CDR3 is made up of 16 amino acids. V was pared by 3 bases and J by 0 bases, with 7 bases of the junction left unmatched. The CDR3 loop is CASSGEGSLSTDTQYF. Here the CDR3 DNA reads TGTGCCAGCAGCGGGGAGGGGTCCCTTAGCACAGATACGCAGTATTTT.

This clonotype was seen at least ten times. The rearrangement uses TRBV4-1 and TRBJ1-1; no firm D call. This CDR3 is 14 amino acids long. Germline V gene sequence: CDR1 MGHRA, CDR2 YSYEKL. Trimming pared 5 bases from V and 4 bases from J, leaving 14 bases between. The CDR3 nucleotides read TGCGCCAGCAGCACCTCGACCGTGGGCACTGAAGCTTTCTTT. Amino acid sequence: CASSTSTVGTEAFF.

As DNA, the CDR3 is TGTGCCAGCAGTCGGGACAGAGCCAAAACAGATACGCAGTATTTT. Protein sequence: CASSRDRAKTDTQYF. V gene TRBV12-3 or TRBV12-4 combines with J gene TRBJ2-3; 7 positions match TRBD1. J lost 3 bases, V lost 5 bases, and 8 bases had no gene match. The CDR3 totals 15 residues.

In this sample, this clonotype turned up once. At one of its ends the junction is not consistent with the germline gene, which may arise from a read error. The V call is TRBV7-2, the J call TRBJ2-4; D gene ambiguous. This CDR3 comprises 14 residues. In germline, CDR1 is SGHTA, CDR2 FQGNSA. CDR3 nucleotides: TGTGCCTGCAGCTTAGCAGGAAAAGGAAAGACCCGGTACTTC. Encoded protein: CACSLAGKGKTRYF. Filled out from reference TRBV7-2 and TRBJ2-4, the complete variable domain reads GAGVSQSPSNKVTEKGKDVELRCDPISGHTALYWYRQSLGQGLEFLIYFQGNSAPDKSGLPSDRFSAERTGGSVSTLTIQRTQQEDSAVYLCACSLAGKGKTRYFGAGTRLSVL.

This chain joins TRBV27 and TRBJ1-2; D perhaps matches TRBD1 (6 bases). This CDR3 contains 12 residues. The germline gives CDR1 MNHEY, CDR2 SMNVEV (reference sequence). The V gene lost 5 bases and the J gene lost 8 bases, with 12 bases spanning the gap. The CDR3 here is CASSPGTRGYTF. For the CDR3, the DNA is TGTGCCAGCAGTCCCGGGACAAGAGGCTACACCTTC.

As regards this clonotype: This may be a read error: a much more frequent sequence differs by one nucleotide. The chain uses TRBV11-2 and TRBJ2-5; a possible D gene is TRBD2 (6 bases). The J call may be in error: the DNA end matches TRBJ2-7 better. This CDR3 spans 15 amino acids. CDR1 SGHAT and CDR2 FQNNGV come from the germline V gene. The CDR3 is CASSFQTSRSNEQYF. Here the CDR3 DNA reads TGTGCCAGCAGCTTCCAAACTAGCAGGAGTAACGAGCAGTACTTC.

This clonotype has more than one count but fewer than ten. One end of the junction is discordant with germline, which a read error may explain. The chain uses TRBV11-2 and TRBJ2-1; 7 bases map to TRBD2. CDR1 and CDR2 from the germline V gene are SGHAT and FQNNGV. The CDR3 length is 15 residues. CDR3 in amino acids: CAGSSALSGRNEQFF. The CDR3 DNA follows: TGTGCCGGCAGCTCGGCGCTTAGCGGGCGTAATGAGCAGTTCTTC.

The CDR3, as DNA: TGTGCCAGCAGCTCCCGGGGCTTGGTCTCAGATACGCAGTATTTT. Translating it yields CASSSRGLVSDTQYF. This chain joins TRBV7-2 and TRBJ2-3; D is perhaps TRBD1 or TRBD2 (5 bases each). This CDR3 comprises 15 residues. The V end was cut by 4 bases, the J end by 4 bases, with 15 bases between. Germline V gene sequence: CDR1 SGHTA, CDR2 FQGNSA.

The chain is built from TRBV27 and TRBJ1-5, with TRBD1 as a possible D gene (5 bases). Germline V gene sequence: CDR1 MNHEY, CDR2 SMNVEV (reference sequence). This CDR3 is built from 18 residues. V was shortened by 1 base and J by 0 bases, with 16 bases between the two germline ends. DNA of the CDR3: TGTGCCAGCAGTTTATTCGGGGGTCGGGGGTATAGCAATCAGCCCCAGCATTTT. Its protein product is CASSLFGGRGYSNQPQHF.

This clonotype was found many times. The chain is built from TRBV3-1 and TRBJ2-3, with 14 bases fitting TRBD2. Looked up from germline, CDR1 is LGHDT and CDR2 is YNNKEL (reference sequence). The CDR3 spans 18 residues. J was trimmed by 4 bases and V by 1 base; bases with no gene match: 7. In DNA form, the CDR3 reads TGTGCCAGCAGCCAAGGACTAGCGGGAGGGCCTCGATCAGATACGCAGTATTTT. Its protein is CASSQGLAGGPRSDTQYF.

The chain joins TRBV15 to TRBJ1-5; no reliable D call. The CDR3 covers 14 residues. Germline V gene data show CDR1 as LNHNV and CDR2 as YYDKDF (reference sequence). The V end was cut by 5 bases, the J end by 2 bases, with 10 bases between. The CDR3 DNA follows: TGTGCCACCAGCCGGGAATTCGGCAATCAGCCCCAGCATTTT. Translating gives CATSREFGNQPQHF.

Concerning this clonotype itself: One end of the junction varies from germline; a read error may be responsible. The chain couples TRBV12-3 or TRBV12-4 to TRBJ1-1, with D unresolved. The CDR3 length is 13 residues. CDR3 nucleotide sequence: TGTGCCAGCAGTTGGGCAATGAACACTGAAGCCTTCTTT. It is translated as CASSWAMNTEAFF.

Notes on this clonotype: This clone may be a read error of a much larger clone one base away. This chain joins TRBV20-1 and TRBJ2-7; D is possibly TRBD2 (6 bases). This CDR3 has 14 residues. In germline, CDR1 is DFQATT, CDR2 SNEGSKA (reference sequence). Deletions cut 2 bases from V and 12 bases from J, with 23 bases between. The CDR3 nucleotides read TGCAGTGCTAGACACTCTGGAGGCGGGGAGACCCGGTACTTC. It translates to CSARHSGGGETRYF.

The rearrangement links TRBV20-1 to TRBJ2-1; 8 nucleotides align to TRBD2. The DNA end is a closer match to TRBJ2-7, so the J assignment may be wrong. CDR3 length: 16 amino acids. The V gene's germline CDR1 is DFQATT and CDR2 SNEGSKA (reference sequence). This CDR3 reads CSARDQSGGAYNEQYF. DNA for the CDR3: TGCAGTGCTAGAGATCAGTCGGGAGGGGCCTACAATGAGCAGTACTTC.

As concerns this clonotype: This could be a read error, since a much larger clone is one nucleotide away. The V gene is TRBV27, the J gene TRBJ2-5; no firm D call. Gene TRBJ2-1 matches the end of the DNA better, so the J call may be wrong. CDR3 length: 14 amino acids. The germline V gene has CDR1 MNHEY and CDR2 SMNVEV (reference sequence). The CDR3 nucleotides are TGTGCCAGCAGTGGTCACCAGAGCTCCTACGAGCAGTTCTTC. Amino acids: CASSGHQSSYEQFF.

This clonotype was counted between two and nine times. The genes are TRBV7-3 and TRBJ2-2, with D possibly TRBD1 on 6 matching bases. This CDR3 spans 17 amino acids. V was clipped by 1 base and J by 0 bases, with 12 bases between them. CDR1 is SGHTA, CDR2 FQGTGA, per germline. The CDR3 nucleotides read TGTGCCAGCAGCTTAAGAGGGACATCTACGAACACCGGGGAGCTGTTTTTT. Protein product: CASSLRGTSTNTGELFF.

In this sample, this clonotype turned up many times. J is TRBJ2-5 and V is TRBV20-1; 7 positions match TRBD2. Germline trimming cut 3 bases from V and 4 bases from J; bases unmatched to any gene: 5. This CDR3 comprises 13 residues. CDR1 is DFQATT and CDR2 is SNEGSKA in the germline V gene (reference sequence). CDR3 in DNA: TGCAGTGCTAGGGGGAGGGCCTTAGAGACCCAGTACTTC. Translation: CSARGRALETQYF.

The chain uses TRBV20-1 and TRBJ2-1; 8 positions match TRBD2. Per the germline V gene, CDR1 is DFQATT and CDR2 is SNEGSKA (reference sequence). There are 10 residues in the CDR3. The CDR3 is CRAQREEQFF. The CDR3 region has the DNA TGCAGGGCCCAGCGGGAGGAGCAGTTCTTC.

The chain links TRBV6-1 to TRBJ2-3, with TRBD1 matching over 9 bases. The length of the CDR3 is 15 residues. V shed 4 bases and J 3 bases; nucleotides not matched to a gene: 5. Germline values: CDR1 MNHNS, CDR2 SASEGT. In nucleotides, the CDR3 is TGTGCCAGCAGTGGGCCGGGACAGGGTACAGATACGCAGTATTTT. Its protein is CASSGPGQGTDTQYF.

This clonotype was seen a handful of times. The rearrangement links TRBV3-1 to TRBJ1-3, with a tentative D call TRBD1 (5 bases). Germline CDR1 LGHDT, CDR2 YNNKEL (reference sequence). CDR3 length equals 13 residues. V was clipped by 8 bases and J by 4 bases, with 12 bases between them. The CDR3 nucleotides read TGTGCCAGCGGGGCCATGTCAGGAAACACCATATATTTT. Translating gives CASGAMSGNTIYF.

This sequence joins TRBV7-9 and TRBJ1-1; no reliable D call. The CDR3 spans 13 residues. V shed 8 bases and J shed 0 bases, with 10 bases lying between them. Per the germline V gene, CDR1 is SEHNR and CDR2 is FQNEAQ (reference sequence). The chain's CDR3 is CASGERVNTEAFF. CDR3 sequence (DNA): TGTGCCAGCGGGGAAAGGGTGAACACTGAAGCTTTCTTT. The whole variable domain, filled in from reference TRBV7-9 and TRBJ1-1, reads DTGVSQNPRHKITKRGQNVTFRCDPISEHNRLYWYRQTLGQGPEFLTYFQNEAQLEKSRLLSDRFSAERPKGSFSTLEIQRTEQGDSAMYLCASGERVNTEAFFGQGTRLTVV.